This T cell receptor beta chain was captured by sequencing in a study of control samples from healthy donors and cancer patients. Looked up from germline, CDR1 is GTSNPN and CDR2 is SVGIG (reference sequence). The CDR3 is 14 residues long. V shed 1 base and J shed 3 bases, with 10 bases lying between them. Sequenced by immunoSEQ multiplex PCR; TCRdb stores in-frame clones only, minus some. The repertoire consists of some 140,000 clones, with roughly 94% occurring once and the leading ten covering more than 13%. The sequence derives from a man in his 60s with colorectal cancer. The rearrangement links TRBV30 to TRBJ2-1, with D perhaps matching TRBD2 (7 bases). Sample: PBMCs. CDR3 DNA sequence: TGTGCCTGGAGTGAAGGGGGGGGCTACAATGAGCAGTTCTTC. Translating it yields CAWSEGGGYNEQFF.